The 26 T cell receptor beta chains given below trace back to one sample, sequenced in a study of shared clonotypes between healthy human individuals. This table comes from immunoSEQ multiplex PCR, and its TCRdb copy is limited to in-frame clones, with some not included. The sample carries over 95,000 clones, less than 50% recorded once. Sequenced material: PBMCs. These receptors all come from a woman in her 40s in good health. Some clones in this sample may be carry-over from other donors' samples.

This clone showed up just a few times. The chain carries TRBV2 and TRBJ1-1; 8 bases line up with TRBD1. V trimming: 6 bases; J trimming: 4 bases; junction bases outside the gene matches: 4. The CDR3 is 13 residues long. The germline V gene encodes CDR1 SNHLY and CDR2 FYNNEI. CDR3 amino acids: CASSVDRVTEAFF. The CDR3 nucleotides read TGTGCCAGCAGCGTGGACAGGGTCACTGAAGCTTTCTTT.

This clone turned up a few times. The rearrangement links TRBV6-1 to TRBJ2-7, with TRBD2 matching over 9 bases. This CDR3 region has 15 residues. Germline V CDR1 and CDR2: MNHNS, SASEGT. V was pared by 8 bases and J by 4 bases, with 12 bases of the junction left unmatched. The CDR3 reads CASSRTSDWKYEQYF. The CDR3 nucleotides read TGTGCCAGCTCTAGGACTAGCGATTGGAAGTACGAGCAGTACTTC.

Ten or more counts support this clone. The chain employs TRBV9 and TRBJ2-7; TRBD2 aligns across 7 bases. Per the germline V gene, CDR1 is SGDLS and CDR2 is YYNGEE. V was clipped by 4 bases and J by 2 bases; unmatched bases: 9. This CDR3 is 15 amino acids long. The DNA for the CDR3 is TGTGCCAGCAGCCCCTCGGCGGGAGCCCCCTACGAGCAGTACTTC. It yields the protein CASSPSAGAPYEQYF.

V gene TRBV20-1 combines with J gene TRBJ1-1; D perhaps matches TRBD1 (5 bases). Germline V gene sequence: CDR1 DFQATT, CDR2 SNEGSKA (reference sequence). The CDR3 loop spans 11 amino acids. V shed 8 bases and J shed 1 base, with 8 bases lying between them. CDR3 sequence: CSPQGNTEAFF. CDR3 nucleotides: TGCAGTCCCCAGGGGAACACTGAAGCTTTCTTT.

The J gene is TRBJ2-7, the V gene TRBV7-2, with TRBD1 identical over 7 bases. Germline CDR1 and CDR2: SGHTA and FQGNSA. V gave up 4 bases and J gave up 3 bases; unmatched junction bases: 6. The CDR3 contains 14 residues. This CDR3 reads CASSSYRGYYEQYF. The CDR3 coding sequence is TGTGCCAGCAGCTCATACAGGGGATACTACGAGCAGTACTTC.

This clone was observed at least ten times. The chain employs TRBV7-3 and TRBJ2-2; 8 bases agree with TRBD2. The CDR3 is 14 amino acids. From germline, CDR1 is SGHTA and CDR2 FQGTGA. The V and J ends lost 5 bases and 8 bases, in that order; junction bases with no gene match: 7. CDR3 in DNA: TGTGCCAGCAGCCCGGGACTAGTTGTTGGGGAGCTGTTTTTT. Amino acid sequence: CASSPGLVVGELFF.

CDR3 nucleotide sequence: TGTGCCAGCAGCTCCGGGACTGATCGGGCCCAGTACTTC. Protein product: CASSSGTDRAQYF. This sequence joins TRBV14 and TRBJ2-5; D might be TRBD2 (6 bases). Germline V CDR1 and CDR2: SGHDN, FVKESK. Trimming pared 5 bases from V and 9 bases from J, leaving 16 bases between. There are 13 residues in the CDR3.

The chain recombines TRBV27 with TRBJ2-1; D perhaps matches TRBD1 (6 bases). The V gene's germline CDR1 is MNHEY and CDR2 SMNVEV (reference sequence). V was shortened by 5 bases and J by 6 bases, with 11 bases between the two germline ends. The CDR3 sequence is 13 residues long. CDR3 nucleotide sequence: TGTGCCAGCAGTCTTACAGGGCGCAATGAGCAGTTCTTC. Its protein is CASSLTGRNEQFF.

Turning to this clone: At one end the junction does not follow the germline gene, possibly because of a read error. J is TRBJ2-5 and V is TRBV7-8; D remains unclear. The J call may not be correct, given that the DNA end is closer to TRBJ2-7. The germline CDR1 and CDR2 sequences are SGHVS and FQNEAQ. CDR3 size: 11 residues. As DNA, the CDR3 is TGCGCCAGCAGTTTGTTGACCGAGCAGTACTTC. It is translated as CASSLLTEQYF.

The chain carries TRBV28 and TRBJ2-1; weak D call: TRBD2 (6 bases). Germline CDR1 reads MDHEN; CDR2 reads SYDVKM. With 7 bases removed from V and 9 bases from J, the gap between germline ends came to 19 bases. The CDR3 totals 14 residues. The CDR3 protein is CASTLGEDIGEQFF. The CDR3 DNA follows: TGTGCCAGCACCTTGGGGGAGGACATAGGTGAGCAGTTCTTC.

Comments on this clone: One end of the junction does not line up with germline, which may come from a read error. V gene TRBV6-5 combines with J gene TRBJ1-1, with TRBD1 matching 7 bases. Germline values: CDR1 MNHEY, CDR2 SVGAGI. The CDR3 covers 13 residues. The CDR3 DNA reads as TGTGCCTCCAAGTGGGGACAGAGGTCTGAGGCTTTCTTT. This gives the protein CASKWGQRSEAFF.

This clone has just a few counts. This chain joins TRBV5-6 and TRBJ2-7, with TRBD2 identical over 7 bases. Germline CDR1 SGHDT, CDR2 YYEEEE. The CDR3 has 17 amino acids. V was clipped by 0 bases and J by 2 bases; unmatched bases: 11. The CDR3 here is CASSLGGVGGNPYEQYF. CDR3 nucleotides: TGTGCCAGCAGCTTGGGTGGCGTCGGGGGGAACCCCTACGAGCAGTACTTC.

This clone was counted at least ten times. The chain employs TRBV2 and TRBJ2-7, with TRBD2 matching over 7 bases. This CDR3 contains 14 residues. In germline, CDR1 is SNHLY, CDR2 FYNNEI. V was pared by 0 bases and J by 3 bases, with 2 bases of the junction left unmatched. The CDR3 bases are TGTGCCAGCAGTGAAGCGGGAGGGTTCTACGAGCAGTACTTC. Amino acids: CASSEAGGFYEQYF.

The CDR3, as DNA: TGCAGTGCGCAAATGACAGATACGCAGTATTTT. Its protein is CSAQMTDTQYF. The V and J genes are TRBV20-1 and TRBJ2-3; D is uncertain. This CDR3 is 11 amino acids long. V lost 6 bases to trimming and J lost 3 bases, with 7 bases between them. Germline V gene lookup returns CDR1 DFQATT and CDR2 SNEGSKA (reference sequence).

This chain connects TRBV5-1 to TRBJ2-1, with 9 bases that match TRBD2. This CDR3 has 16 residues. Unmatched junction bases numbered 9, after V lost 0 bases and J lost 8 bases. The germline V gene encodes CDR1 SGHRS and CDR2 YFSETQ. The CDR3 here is CASSLAGSGSFDEQFF. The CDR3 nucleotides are TGCGCCAGCAGCTTGGCCGGTAGCGGGAGTTTCGATGAGCAGTTCTTC.

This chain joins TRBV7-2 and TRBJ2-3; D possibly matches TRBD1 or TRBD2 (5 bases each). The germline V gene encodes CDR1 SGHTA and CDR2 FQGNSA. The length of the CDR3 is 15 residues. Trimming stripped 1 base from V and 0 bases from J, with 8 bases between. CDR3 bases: TGTGCCAGCAGCTTAGAGGGACGTAGCACAGATACGCAGTATTTT. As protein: CASSLEGRSTDTQYF. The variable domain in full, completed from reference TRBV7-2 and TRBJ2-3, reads GAGVSQSPSNKVTEKGKDVELRCDPISGHTALYWYRQSLGQGLEFLIYFQGNSAPDKSGLPSDRFSAERTGGSVSTLTIQRTQQEDSAVYLCASSLEGRSTDTQYFGPGTRLTVL.

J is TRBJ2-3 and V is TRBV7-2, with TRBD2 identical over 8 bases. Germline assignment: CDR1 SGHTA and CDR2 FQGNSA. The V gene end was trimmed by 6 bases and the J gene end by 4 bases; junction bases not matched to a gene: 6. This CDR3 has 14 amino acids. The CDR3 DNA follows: TGTGCCAGCAGATCCGGGACTAGAGCAGATACGCAGTATTTT. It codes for CASRSGTRADTQYF.

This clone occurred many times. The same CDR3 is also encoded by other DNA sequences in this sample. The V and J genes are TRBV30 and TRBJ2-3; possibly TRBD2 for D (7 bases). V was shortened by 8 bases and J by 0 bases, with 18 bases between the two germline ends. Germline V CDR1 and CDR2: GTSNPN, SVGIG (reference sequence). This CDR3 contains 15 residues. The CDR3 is CALTGLVTSTDTQYF. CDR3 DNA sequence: TGTGCCCTGACAGGACTAGTTACTAGCACAGATACGCAGTATTTT.

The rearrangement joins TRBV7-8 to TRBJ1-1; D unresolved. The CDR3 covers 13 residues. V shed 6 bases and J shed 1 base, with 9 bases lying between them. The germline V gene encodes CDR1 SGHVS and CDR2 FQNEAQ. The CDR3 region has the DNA TGTGCCAGCAGTCGTTTTGGGAACACTGAAGCTTTCTTT. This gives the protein CASSRFGNTEAFF.

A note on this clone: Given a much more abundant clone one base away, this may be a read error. In DNA form, the CDR3 reads TGTGCCAGCAGCCCGCAAAGGGCGGGAGATACGCAGTGTTTT. This encodes CASSPQRAGDTQCF. The chain employs TRBV7-6 and TRBJ2-3; 7 bases agree with TRBD2. This CDR3 comprises 14 residues. Germline V CDR1 and CDR2: SGHVS, FNYEAQ.

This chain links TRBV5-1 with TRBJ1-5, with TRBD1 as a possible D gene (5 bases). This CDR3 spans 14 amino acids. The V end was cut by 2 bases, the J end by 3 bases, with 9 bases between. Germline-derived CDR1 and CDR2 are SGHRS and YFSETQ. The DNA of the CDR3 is TGCGCCAGCAGCTTATCGGGGGACAATCAGCCCCAGCATTTT. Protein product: CASSLSGDNQPQHF.

For the CDR3, the DNA is TGCGCCAGCAGCTTAGGACAGGGCACTAATGAAAAACTGTTTTTT. Translation gives CASSLGQGTNEKLFF. This chain links TRBV5-1 with TRBJ1-4, with TRBD1 matching 8 bases. The ends lost 2 bases at V and 2 bases at J; junction bases unmatched: 2. Germline CDR1 is SGHRS and CDR2 is YFSETQ. CDR3 size: 15 residues.

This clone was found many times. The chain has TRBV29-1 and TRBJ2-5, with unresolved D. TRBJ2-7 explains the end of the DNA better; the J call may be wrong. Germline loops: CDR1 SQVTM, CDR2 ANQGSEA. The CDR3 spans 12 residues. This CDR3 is CSVGSGGHEQYF. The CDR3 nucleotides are TGCAGCGTTGGGAGTGGTGGGCACGAGCAGTACTTC.

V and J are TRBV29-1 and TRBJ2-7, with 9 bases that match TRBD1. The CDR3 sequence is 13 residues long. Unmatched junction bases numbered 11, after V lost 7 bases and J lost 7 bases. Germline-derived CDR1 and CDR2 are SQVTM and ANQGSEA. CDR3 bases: TGCAGCGCCTCCGGGACAGGGTCTCGGGAGCAGTACTTC. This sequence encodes CSASGTGSREQYF.

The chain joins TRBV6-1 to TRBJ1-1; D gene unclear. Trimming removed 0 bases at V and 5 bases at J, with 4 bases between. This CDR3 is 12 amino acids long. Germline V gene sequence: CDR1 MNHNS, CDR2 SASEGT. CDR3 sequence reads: CASSEAVTEAFF. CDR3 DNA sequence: TGTGCCAGCAGTGAAGCTGTGACTGAAGCTTTCTTT.

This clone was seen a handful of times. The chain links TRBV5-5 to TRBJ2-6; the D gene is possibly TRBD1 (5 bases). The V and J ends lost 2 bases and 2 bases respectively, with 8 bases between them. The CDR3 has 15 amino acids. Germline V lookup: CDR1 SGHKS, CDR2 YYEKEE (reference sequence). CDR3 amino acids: CASSLPGPGANVLTF. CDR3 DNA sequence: TGTGCCAGCAGCTTACCAGGGCCTGGGGCCAACGTCCTGACTTTC.